The entry below describes one TCR beta chain. The antigen is not known. TCRdb reanalysed the PCR reads using MiXCR and keeps one entry per CDR3 protein. The data hold over 100,000 distinct CDR3 sequences, with 30% to 35% observed a single time. Germline V lookup: CDR1 MNHEY, CDR2 SMNVEV (reference sequence). Trimming left V 4 bases short and J 8 bases short, with 20 bases between. The CDR3 runs 15 residues. This sample was included in a study of molecular identifiers for immune sequencing clone quantification. Study-level points and caveats: More than 97% of effector molecules, versus under 1% of naive-cell molecules, belonged to clones above 20 RNA copies. Barcode sharing among identical TCR molecules could make large clones appear smaller.

Every naive CD8 library was made from between roughly 18,000 and 1,100,000 sorted cells with 10%, 30% or 50% RNA. Naive CD8 T cells underwent sorting with the CD8+CD4-CCR7+CD45RA+ definition. The rearrangement links TRBV27 to TRBJ1-2, with a weak D call TRBD1 (6 bases). Sequencing input: naive CD8+ T cells from blood, with Jurkat cell RNA spiked in. Subset defined: FACS-sorted CD8+CD4-CCR7+CD45RA+ naive T cells. This receptor was taken from a human donor in good health. Some libraries in this study had Jurkat cell RNA spiked in. The CDR3 spells CASSYTGQTTEGYTF. The DNA for the CDR3 is TGTGCCAGCAGTTACACCGGACAGACTACCGAAGGCTACACCTTC.